The rows below give T cell receptor beta chains drawn from one sample of a study of blood T cell repertoires in COVID-19. Assay used: immunoSEQ multiplex PCR; TCRdb lists only in-frame clones, some missing. The data contain around 65,000 clones, over 60% of them seen just once; the ten biggest clones take up 5.5% to 7%. Input material: peripheral blood. All receptors come from a woman between 45 and 65 years old with active or convalescent COVID-19. Both conserved end residues are part of each CDR3. The order of the fields is V gene, J gene, D gene, clone size, CDR3 protein, CDR3 DNA. D genes are given only for firm matches. Size values are once, few and many counts, or a class for expanded clones, and some rows have none.

>TRBV5-4|TRBJ2-7|TRBD1|NA
CASSVYGTGVYEQYF
TGTGCCAGCAGCGTTTACGGGACAGGAGTCTACGAGCAGTACTTC
>TRBV11-2|TRBJ1-5|NA|NA
CASSLFRNQPQHF
TGTGCCAGCAGCCTGTTTCGCAATCAGCCCCAGCATTTT
>TRBV7-9|TRBJ2-7|TRBD1|many
CASSSPDRDNEQYF
TGTGCCAGCAGCTCTCCAGACAGGGATAACGAGCAGTACTTC
>TRBV7-8|TRBJ1-1|NA|NA
CASSPAVGTYTEAFF
TGTGCCAGCAGCCCCGCCGTCGGGACATACACTGAAGCTTTCTTT
>TRBV7-9|TRBJ1-2|NA|NA
CASSLAREAPGYGYTF
TGTGCCAGCAGCTTAGCCCGGGAGGCGCCCGGCTATGGCTACACCTTC
>TRBV19|TRBJ1-2|TRBD1|NA
CASSPGQASGGYTF
TGTGCCAGTAGTCCCGGACAGGCCTCGGGAGGCTACACCTTC
>TRBV6-2/TRBV6-3|TRBJ2-5|NA|NA
CASSPGPFYGETQYF
TGTGCCAGCAGTCCAGGGCCGTTTTATGGGGAGACCCAGTACTTC
>TRBV27|TRBJ1-5|NA|NA
CASSKDSLRPQHF
TGTGCCAGCAGTAAAGACAGCTTAAGGCCCCAGCATTTT
>TRBV7-2|TRBJ2-3|TRBD2|few
CASSPLAGVTDTQYF
TGTGCCAGCAGCCCACTAGCGGGAGTGACAGATACGCAGTATTTT
>TRBV2|TRBJ2-2|TRBD1|NA
CASSRTGRTGELFF
TGTGCCAGCAGTAGGACAGGACGGACCGGGGAGCTGTTTTTT
>TRBV7-2|TRBJ2-5|NA|NA
CASSTGTPNQETQYF
TGTGCCAGCAGCACCGGGACACCGAACCAAGAGACCCAGTACTTC
>TRBV11-2|TRBJ1-3|NA|NA
CASSLVRGRADKRGNTIYF
TGTGCCAGCAGCTTAGTGCGGGGGCGTGCCGATAAACGTGGAAACACCATATATTTT
>TRBV20-1|TRBJ2-3|NA|NA
CSAQGSDTQYF
TGCAGTGCCCAGGGTTCAGATACGCAGTATTTT
>TRBV4-1|TRBJ2-4|TRBD1|few
CASSQQGDGDVQYF
TGCGCCAGCAGCCAGCAGGGGGATGGGGACGTTCAGTACTTC
>TRBV12-3/TRBV12-4|TRBJ2-4|NA|NA
CASSGNQNIQYF
TGTGCCAGCAGCGGGAATCAAAACATTCAGTACTTC
>TRBV3-1/TRBV3-2|TRBJ1-5|NA|NA
CASSQAGGRQPQHF
TGTGCCAGCAGCCAAGCGGGCGGGAGGCAGCCCCAGCATTTT
>TRBV5-4|TRBJ2-3|TRBD2|NA
CASSPSSGRGPDTQYF
TGTGCCAGCAGCCCCTCTAGCGGGAGGGGCCCAGATACGCAGTATTTT
>TRBV3-1/TRBV3-2|TRBJ1-1|NA|NA
CASSLTGGTEAFF
TGTGCCAGCAGCCTCACGGGAGGCACTGAAGCTTTCTTT
>TRBV14|TRBJ2-5|TRBD2|NA
CASSLAGGPGTQYF
TGTGCCAGCAGCCTAGCGGGAGGGCCGGGGACCCAGTACTTC
>TRBV7-2|TRBJ2-5|NA|once
CASSPFGPPSQETQYF
TGTGCCAGCAGCCCCTTCGGTCCGCCCTCCCAAGAGACCCAGTACTTC